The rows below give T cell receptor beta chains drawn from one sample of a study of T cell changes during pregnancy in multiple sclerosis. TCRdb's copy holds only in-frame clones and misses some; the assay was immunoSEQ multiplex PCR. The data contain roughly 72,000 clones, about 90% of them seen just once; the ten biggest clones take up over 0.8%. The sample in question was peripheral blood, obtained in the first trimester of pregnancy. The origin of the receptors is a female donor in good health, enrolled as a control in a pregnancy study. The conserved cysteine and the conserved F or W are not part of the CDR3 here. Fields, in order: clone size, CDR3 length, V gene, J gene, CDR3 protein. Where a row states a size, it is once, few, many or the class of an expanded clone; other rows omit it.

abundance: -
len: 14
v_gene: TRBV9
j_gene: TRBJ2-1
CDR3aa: ASSPLGAGGGNEQF

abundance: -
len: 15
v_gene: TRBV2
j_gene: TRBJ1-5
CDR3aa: ASSEDHPDRVNQPQH

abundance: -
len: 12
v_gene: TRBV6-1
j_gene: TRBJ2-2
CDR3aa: ASIVTANTGELF

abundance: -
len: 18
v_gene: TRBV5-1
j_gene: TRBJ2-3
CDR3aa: ASSLVILPSGRTSTDTQY

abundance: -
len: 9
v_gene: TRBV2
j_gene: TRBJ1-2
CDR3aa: AAGTAHGYT

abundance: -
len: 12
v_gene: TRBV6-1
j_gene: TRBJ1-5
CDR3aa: ASIGGNVRQPQH

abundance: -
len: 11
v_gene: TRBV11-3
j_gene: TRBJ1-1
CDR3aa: ASSLGTGGTAF

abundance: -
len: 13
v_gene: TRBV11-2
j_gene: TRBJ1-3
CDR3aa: ASSPQGRGGNTIY

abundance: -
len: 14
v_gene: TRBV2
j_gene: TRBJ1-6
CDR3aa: ASTLGQGALLRPLH

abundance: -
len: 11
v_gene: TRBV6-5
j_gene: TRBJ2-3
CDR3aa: ASSWGGGDTQY

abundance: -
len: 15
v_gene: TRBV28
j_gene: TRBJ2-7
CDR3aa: ASKGRSGRALSYEQY

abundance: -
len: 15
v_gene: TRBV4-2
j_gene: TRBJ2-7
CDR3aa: ASSQSFGGTPSYEQY

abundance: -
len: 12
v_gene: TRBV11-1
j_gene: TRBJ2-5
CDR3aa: ASSFRQGQETQY

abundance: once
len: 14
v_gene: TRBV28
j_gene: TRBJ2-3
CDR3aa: ASSLKWGQKTNTQY

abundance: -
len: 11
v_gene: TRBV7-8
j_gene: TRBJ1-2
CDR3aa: ASSLERDRGYT

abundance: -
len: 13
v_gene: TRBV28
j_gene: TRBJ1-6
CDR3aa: ATSRGSSYNSPLH

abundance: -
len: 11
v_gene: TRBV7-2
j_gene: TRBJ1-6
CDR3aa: ASAQGGGSPLH

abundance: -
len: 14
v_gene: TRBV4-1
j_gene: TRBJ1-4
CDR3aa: ASRSGQLATNEKLF

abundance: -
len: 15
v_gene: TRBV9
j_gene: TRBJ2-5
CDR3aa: ASSGGFLAGGQETQY

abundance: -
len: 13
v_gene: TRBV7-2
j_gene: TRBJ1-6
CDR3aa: ASTPDRGRNSPLH

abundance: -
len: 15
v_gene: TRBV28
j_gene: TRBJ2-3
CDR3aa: ASSLRTSGGSTDTQY

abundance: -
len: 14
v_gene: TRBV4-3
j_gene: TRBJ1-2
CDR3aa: ASSQAGQARYYGYT

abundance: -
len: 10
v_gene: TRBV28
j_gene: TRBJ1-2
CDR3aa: ASSTGTYGYT

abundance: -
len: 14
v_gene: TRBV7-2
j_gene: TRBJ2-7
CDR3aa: ASSLLGGMSSYEQY

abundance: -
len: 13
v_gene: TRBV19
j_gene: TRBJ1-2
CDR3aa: ASSYSRQGDYGYT

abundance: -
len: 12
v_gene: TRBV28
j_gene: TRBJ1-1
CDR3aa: ASSLWWGQREAF

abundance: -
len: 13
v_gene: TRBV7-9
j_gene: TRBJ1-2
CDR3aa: ASSAGTGFFYGYT

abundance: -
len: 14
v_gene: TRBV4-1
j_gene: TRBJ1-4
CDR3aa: ASSPSPGITNEKLF

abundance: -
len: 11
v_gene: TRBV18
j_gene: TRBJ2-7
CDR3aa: ASSPASSYEQY

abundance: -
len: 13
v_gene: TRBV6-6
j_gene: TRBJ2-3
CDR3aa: ASSSPGGRADTQY

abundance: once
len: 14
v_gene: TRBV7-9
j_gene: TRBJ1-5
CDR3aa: ASSFSAGVNGQPQH

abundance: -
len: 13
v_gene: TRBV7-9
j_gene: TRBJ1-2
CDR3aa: ASSSGGRSFYGYT

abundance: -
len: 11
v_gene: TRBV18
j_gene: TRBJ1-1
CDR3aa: ASSRTESTEAF

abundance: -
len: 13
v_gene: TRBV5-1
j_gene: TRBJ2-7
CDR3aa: ASSWNQGSSYEQY

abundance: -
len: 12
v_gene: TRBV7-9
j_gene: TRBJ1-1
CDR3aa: ASSLTAQNTEAF

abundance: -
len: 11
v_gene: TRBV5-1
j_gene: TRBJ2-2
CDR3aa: ASKFAGTGELF

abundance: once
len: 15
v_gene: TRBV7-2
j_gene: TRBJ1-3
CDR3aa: ASSPHRPQSSGNTIY

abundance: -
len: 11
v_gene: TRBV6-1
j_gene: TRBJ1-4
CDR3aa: ASSEVQEEKLF

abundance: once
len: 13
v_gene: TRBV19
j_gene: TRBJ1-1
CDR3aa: ASSRPGDLALGAF

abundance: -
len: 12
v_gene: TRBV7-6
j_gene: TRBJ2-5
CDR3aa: ASSLAGQQETQY

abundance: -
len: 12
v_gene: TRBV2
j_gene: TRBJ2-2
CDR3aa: ASRLERNTGELF